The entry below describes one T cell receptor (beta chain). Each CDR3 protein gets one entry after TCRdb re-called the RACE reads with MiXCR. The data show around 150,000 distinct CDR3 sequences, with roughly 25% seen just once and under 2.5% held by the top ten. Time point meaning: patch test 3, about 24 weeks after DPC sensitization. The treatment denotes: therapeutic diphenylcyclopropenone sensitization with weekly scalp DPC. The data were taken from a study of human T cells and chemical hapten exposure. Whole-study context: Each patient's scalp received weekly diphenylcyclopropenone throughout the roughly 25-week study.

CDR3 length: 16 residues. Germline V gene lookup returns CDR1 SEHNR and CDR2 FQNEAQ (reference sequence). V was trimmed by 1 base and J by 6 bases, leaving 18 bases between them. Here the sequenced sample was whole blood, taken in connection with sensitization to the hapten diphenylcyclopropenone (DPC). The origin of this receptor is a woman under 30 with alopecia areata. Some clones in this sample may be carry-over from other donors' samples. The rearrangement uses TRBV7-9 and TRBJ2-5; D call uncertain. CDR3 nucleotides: TGTGCCAGCAGCTTAGTTATCGCGGAACCCAAGAAGACCCAGTACTTC. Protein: CASSLVIAEPKKTQYF.